The rows below give T cell receptor beta chains drawn from one sample of a study of blood T cell repertoires in COVID-19. Assay: immunoSEQ multiplex PCR; the TCRdb copy retains only in-frame clones and omits some. In the table there are hundreds of thousands of clones, about 82% of which are singletons. Specimen: PBMCs or T cells enriched from blood (not recorded which). The receptors stem from a woman aged 45-59 years who had recovered from COVID-19. Each CDR3 is given with its conserved first and last residue. D genes are given only for firm matches. Rows may omit the clone size; those that give it use once, few, many or a size class.

TRBJ2-7 TRBD2 12 TRBV29-1 - TGCAGCGCATTGACTAGCAGCTACGAGCAGTACTTC CSALTSSYEQYF
TRBJ2-2 - 15 TRBV11-3 - TGTGCCAGCAGCCCGGGACTCGCGAACACCGGGGAGCTGTTTTTT CASSPGLANTGELFF
TRBJ2-1 - 17 TRBV7-8 - TGTGCCAGCAGCTTAGTGACTGCGGGAATAATTTACAATGAGCAGTTCTTC CASSLVTAGIIYNEQFF
TRBJ2-1 TRBD2 15 TRBV14 - TGTGCCAGCAGTCGGACTAGCGGGAGGACCCAAGGGCAGTTCTTC CASSRTSGRTQGQFF
TRBJ2-7 - 15 TRBV6-2/TRBV6-3 - TGTGCCAGCAGTTTTACCGCGACACCTACCTACGAGCAGTACTTC CASSFTATPTYEQYF
TRBJ2-7 - 15 TRBV5-1 once TGCGCCAGCAGCTTGGCGACTGGATCCACCTACGAGCAGTACTTC CASSLATGSTYEQYF
TRBJ2-7 TRBD1 14 TRBV27 - TGTGCCAGCAGCCCGGGACAGATCCTCTACGAGCAGTACTTC CASSPGQILYEQYF
TRBJ1-6 - 17 TRBV4-1 - TGCGCCAGCAGCCCCCTTGTCCGGGGTGGGGATAATTCACCCCTCCACTTT CASSPLVRGGDNSPLHF
TRBJ2-3 TRBD2 14 TRBV5-4 - TGTGCCAGCAGCTCCCAGCGGGACACAGATACGCAGTATTTT CASSSQRDTDTQYF
TRBJ2-7 TRBD1 16 TRBV11-2 - TGTGCCAGCAGCTTAGAAGGGGCAGGGGGCTTGTACGAGCAGTACTTC CASSLEGAGGLYEQYF
TRBJ2-3 - 15 TRBV11-3 - TGTGCCAGCAGCTTAGGCACAGAAAGCACAGATACGCAGTATTTT CASSLGTESTDTQYF
TRBJ2-5 TRBD1 15 TRBV11-3 - TGTGCCAGCAGCTCCCAGACAGGGGGCGTAGAGACCCAGTACTTC CASSSQTGGVETQYF
TRBJ2-5 TRBD1 15 TRBV7-3 - TGTGCCAGCAGCTCCGGGACAGTGGATGGGGAGACCCAGTACTTC CASSSGTVDGETQYF
TRBJ2-1 TRBD2 15 TRBV7-3 - TGTGCCAGCAGCTTAACAGCGGGGGAGCGAGATGAGCAGTTCTTC CASSLTAGERDEQFF
TRBJ1-1 - 14 TRBV6-5 once TGTGCCAGCAGTTACTCGAACGCGGGTAGTGAAGCTTTCTTT CASSYSNAGSEAFF
TRBJ1-5 TRBD1 16 TRBV5-4 - TGTGCCAGCAGCTTCGGCGGGGGGACAGGGAATCAGCCCCAGCATTTT CASSFGGGTGNQPQHF
TRBJ2-1 - 14 TRBV30 - TGTGCCTGGAGTAGGGGACTTGTTTACAATGAGCAGTTCTTC CAWSRGLVYNEQFF
TRBJ2-7 - 12 TRBV24-1 - TGTGCCACCAGTGACCACACCTACGAGCAGTACTTC CATSDHTYEQYF
TRBJ1-1 TRBD1 15 TRBV7-2 - TGTGCCAGCAGCTCAGGACAGGGGGGGAGCACTGAAGCTTTCTTT CASSSGQGGSTEAFF
TRBJ2-5 TRBD1 14 TRBV20-1 once TGCAGTGCTAGTCAGACAGGGGCGCAAGAGACCCAGTACTTC CSASQTGAQETQYF
TRBJ2-1 TRBD2 14 TRBV6-2/TRBV6-3 - TGTGCCAGCAGTAGCGGGAGCTCCTACAATGAGCAGTTCTTC CASSSGSSYNEQFF
TRBJ1-1 - 11 TRBV30 - TGTGCCTGGAGTGTAAGCCATGAAGCTTTCTTT CAWSVSHEAFF